Detailed here is one T cell receptor (beta chain). Its specificity is not known. This CDR3 region has 13 residues. Germline CDR1 reads ENHRY; CDR2 reads SYGVKD. V gave up 4 bases and J gave up 12 bases, with 15 bases separating them. The sample is drawn from a study of T cell responses to AZD1222 COVID-19 vaccine. Findings and limits, study-wide: Regions left unmutated in variants are reportedly the target of nearly half of spike-specific TCRs. Researchers took repertoire samples only after the peak T cell response had come. Possibly, clonal diversity was underestimated; donors were largely white British and included more females. Spike was spanned by vaccine-associated CD4 TCRs, which were dominant at 160-218 and 743-854.

Sequencing was performed with immunoSEQ multiplex PCR; in TCRdb, only in-frame clones are kept and a portion is missing. The sample lists 150,000 or so clones; about 90% were seen once. The receptor's source is an adult who received the MenACWY meningococcal vaccine as a control. The V and J genes are TRBV10-3 and TRBJ1-4, with D possibly TRBD1 on 5 matching bases. The sequences come from peripheral blood, collected 28 days after the second dose of the MenACWY control vaccine. CDR3 amino acids: CAISGSRGGELFF. CDR3 DNA sequence: TGTGCCATCAGTGGAAGTAGGGGAGGGGAACTGTTTTTT.